The sequence of this T cell receptor (beta chain) was determined in a study of cytomegalovirus exposure and HLA in healthy donors. The germline CDR1 and CDR2 sequences are SGHRS and YFSETQ. V was shortened by 5 bases and J by 0 bases, with 15 bases between the two germline ends. The CDR3 has 16 amino acids. Primers for the PCR totalled 60 Vbeta and 13 Jbeta. Sequencing used immunoSEQ multiplex PCR; TCRdb keeps in-frame clones, though not all of them. Of about 190,000 clones in the sample, roughly 80% were seen once. Regarding this clone: This CDR3 is also generated by other DNA sequences in the sample.

The chain is built from TRBV5-1 and TRBJ1-3, with D tentatively TRBD1 (6 bases). Sequenced sample: PBMCs. This sequence originates from a woman aged 45-65 years in good health and CMV-seropositive. The CDR3 DNA follows: TGCGCCAGCAGTACAGGGCCCCCGGGCTCTGGAAACACCATATATTTT. Translating it yields CASSTGPPGSGNTIYF.